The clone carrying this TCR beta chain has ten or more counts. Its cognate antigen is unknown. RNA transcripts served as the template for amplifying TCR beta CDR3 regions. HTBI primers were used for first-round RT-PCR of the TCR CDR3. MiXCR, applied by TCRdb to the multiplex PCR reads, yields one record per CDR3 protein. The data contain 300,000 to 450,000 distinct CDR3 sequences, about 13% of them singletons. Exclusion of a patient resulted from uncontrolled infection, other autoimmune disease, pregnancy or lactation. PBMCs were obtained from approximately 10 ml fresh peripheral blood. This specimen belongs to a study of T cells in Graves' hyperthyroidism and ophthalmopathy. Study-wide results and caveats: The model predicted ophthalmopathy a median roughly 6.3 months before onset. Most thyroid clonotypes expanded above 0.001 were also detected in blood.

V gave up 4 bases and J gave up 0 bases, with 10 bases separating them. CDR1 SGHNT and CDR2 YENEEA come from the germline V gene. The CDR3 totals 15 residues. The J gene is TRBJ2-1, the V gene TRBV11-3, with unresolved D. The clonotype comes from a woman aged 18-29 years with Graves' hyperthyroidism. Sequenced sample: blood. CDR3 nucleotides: TGTGCCAGCAGCTCCGCACGGAGCTCCTACAATGAGCAGTTCTTC. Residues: CASSSARSSYNEQFF. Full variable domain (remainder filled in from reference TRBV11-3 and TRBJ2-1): EAGVVQSPRYKIIEKKQPVAFWCNPISGHNTLYWYLQNLGQGPELLIRYENEEAVDDSQLPKDRFSAERLKGVDSTLKIQPAELGDSAVYLCASSSARSSYNEQFFGPGTRLTVL.